This T cell receptor beta chain is drawn from a study of CD8 T cells in Susac syndrome (dated by TCRdb to the late 2010s). About the study as a whole: Whether CD8+ T cell activation and differentiation in Susac syndrome was antigen driven was tested using repertoire sequencing.

V gives up 2 bases and J gives up 1 base, and the segment between their germline ends measures 9 bases. Including the terminal cysteine and phenylalanine, the CDR3 comprises 15 residues. The entry retains the CDR3 DNA only, 45 bases that are in frame from base 1. Based on the germline V gene (reference sequence), the CDR1 and CDR2 sequences are SEHNR and FQNEAQ. Overall study results and their limits: The number of individuals in the TCR sequencing and HLA analysis was acknowledged as relatively small.

Peripheral blood CD8+ and CD4+ T cells from healthy donors, Susac syndrome patients and multiple sclerosis patients were profiled using high-throughput TCR beta sequencing. Treatment-naive patients with stable or active relapsing-remitting disease fulfilling revised McDonald criteria were used as multiple sclerosis controls. CD8+ TEMRA cells were enriched by FACS, while bulk CD8+ and CD4+ T cells were purified by magnetic negative isolation. Blood was collected in EDTA tubes and processed within 24 hours, with PBMCs isolated through density gradient centrifugation. PBMCs intended for TCR sequencing were cryopreserved in liquid nitrogen and were subsequently thawed in a 37 degrees C water bath. The sorted or isolated CD4+, CD8+ and CD8+ TEMRA cells reached a purity of at least 90%. In its sample, this clonotype was seen once. Its antigen remains unidentified. Base qualities are not recorded, but no much larger clone differs from it by a single base. A lone read offers only weak evidence.

RNA was extracted with the RNeasy kit and roughly 0.45 to 1 ug was reverse transcribed using random hexamers. The immunoSEQ multiplex PCR assay, covering 54 Vbeta and 13 Jbeta segments, was used to amplify TCR beta CDR3 regions. To correct PCR amplification bias, a synthetic template baseline was used for both primer optimization and computational correction. The study's processing was this. Only productive sequences were kept, with reads annotated to V, D and J genes according to IMGT and analyzed in immunoSEQ Analyzer. Clonality was computed as one minus Shannon entropy normalized by log2 of the number of productive unique sequences. For each patient and control, public and private clones were evaluated among the 100 most prevalent clones. Susac-specific clones were defined as absent from healthy and MS cohorts, 1052 published viral clones and other ImmuneACCESS disease sequences. TCRdb trimmed the raw reads at Q25, called clones with MiXCR and kept productive beta chains. All rows with the same CDR3 protein become a single entry with the most common DNA and genes. These V and J calls originate from TCRdb's pipeline instead of the authors' own analysis. The sample yields about 210,000 distinct CDR3 sequences; 95% were counted once. 0.095% of the sample is held by the ten biggest clonotypes.

Recombination linked TRBV7-9 to TRBJ2-1; the D segment could be TRBD2, given 6 matching bases. Material: CD4+ T cells from PBMCs. The sequence was collected from a human donor with multiple sclerosis. This receptor carries the CDR3 CASSLSLASYNEQFF. The DNA sequence is given as TGTGCCAGCAGCTTATCCCTAGCGTCCTACAATGAGCAGTTCTTC.